Each of the 21 T cell receptor beta chains below was sequenced from the same sample in a study of Ad26.COV2.S vaccination and SARS-CoV-2 variants (dated by TCRdb to about 2021). Taken with the paper, the label for treatment or condition translates to: over 15 received Ad26.COV2.S at low or high dose, single or two shots; about 5 received placebo; per-sample allocation not given. Repertoires of vaccine and placebo recipients were sequenced from samples taken on day 63 after the first injection. The library was made by the immunoSEQ multiplex PCR assay. In TCRdb, the immuneACCESS table is reduced to in-frame sequences with V and J assigned. These tables do not hold every clone; where another copy was compared, an unresolved V gene accounts for under half, and the others remain unexplained. This sample lists around 300,000 clones; 70% to 90% were detected once. 9.5% to 12% of the sample is taken by the ten largest.

Here the sequenced sample was peripheral blood, taken in a trial of Ad26.COV2.S vaccine versus placebo. These receptors were obtained from a person aged 18-65 years who received the Ad26.COV2.S COVID-19 vaccine or a placebo.

This chain joins TRBV4-1 and TRBJ2-7; TRBD1 aligns across 7 bases. Germline V lookup: CDR1 MGHRA, CDR2 YSYEKL. Losses at the gene ends were 2 bases for V and 2 bases for J; bases not matched to a gene: 6. The CDR3 extends over 15 amino acids. The CDR3 protein is CASSQSRDSTYEQYF. The CDR3 coding sequence is TGCGCCAGCAGCCAATCCCGGGACAGCACCTACGAGCAGTACTTC.

CDR3 protein: CASSLAGGPYGYTF. In DNA form, the CDR3 reads TGTGCCAGCAGCTTAGCTGGGGGGCCCTATGGCTACACCTTC. This chain uses TRBV11-2 with TRBJ1-2, with D tentatively TRBD1 (6 bases). V was shortened by 1 base and J by 4 bases, with 10 bases between the two germline ends. CDR1 and CDR2 (germline): SGHAT, FQNNGV. This CDR3 is 14 amino acids long.

The chain joins TRBV5-5 to TRBJ1-6, with D perhaps TRBD1 (6 bases). The germline V gene encodes CDR1 SGHKS and CDR2 YYEKEE (reference sequence). The CDR3 has 15 residues. Trimming stripped 0 bases from V and 7 bases from J, with 11 bases between. CDR3 nucleotides: TGTGCCAGCAGCTTGGGTTCAGGGGTCAATTCACCCCTCCACTTT. It is translated as CASSLGSGVNSPLHF.

This chain connects TRBV5-1 to TRBJ2-7, with no clear D. Germline V gene sequence: CDR1 SGHRS, CDR2 YFSETQ. V lost 7 bases, J lost 7 bases, and 21 bases lay in between. The CDR3 runs to 14 residues. CDR3 protein: CASATRDRLGEQYF. The CDR3 DNA reads as TGCGCCAGCGCAACAAGAGACCGACTTGGTGAGCAGTACTTC.

V and J are TRBV11-2 and TRBJ1-6; D unclear. The CDR3 spans 15 residues. From germline, CDR1 is SGHAT and CDR2 FQNNGV. V lost 1 base and J lost 7, with 11 bases in between. The CDR3 reads CASSLGPQANSPLHF. The CDR3 DNA is TGTGCCAGCAGCTTAGGTCCCCAAGCCAATTCACCCCTCCACTTT.

The count of this clone is one. CDR3 amino acids: CASSQVRWGNTEAFF. Written as DNA, the CDR3 is TGCGCCAGCAGCCAAGTAAGATGGGGAAACACTGAAGCTTTCTTT. The V call is TRBV4-3, the J call TRBJ1-1; the D is unclear. Germline CDR1 and CDR2: LGHNA and YSLEER. Trimming removed 1 base from V and 2 bases from J, with 11 bases in between. CDR3 size: 15 residues.

This chain connects TRBV9 to TRBJ2-7; 7 bases are a match to TRBD1. This CDR3 is 13 amino acids long. V was pared by 3 bases and J by 2 bases, with 2 bases of the junction left unmatched. CDR1 is SGDLS and CDR2 is YYNGEE in the germline V gene. Here the CDR3 DNA reads TGTGCCAGCAGCGCGGGACAGACCTACGAGCAGTACTTC. Translated, it gives CASSAGQTYEQYF.

Points on this clone: Other DNA sequences within the sample encode an identical CDR3. The chain is built from TRBV6-2 or TRBV6-3 and TRBJ2-2; D is perhaps TRBD1 or TRBD2 (5 bases each). Germline CDR1 and CDR2: MNHEY and SVGEGT. This CDR3 has 15 amino acids. Trimming cost V 0 bases and J 5 bases, with 10 bases left between them. The CDR3 DNA follows: TGTGCCAGCAGTTACTCGTGGGGCGGGACCGGGGAGCTGTTTTTT. Translated, it gives CASSYSWGGTGELFF.

The rearrangement links TRBV7-2 to TRBJ1-1, with D maybe TRBD1 (5 bases). This CDR3 contains 14 residues. V gave up 4 bases and J gave up 1 base, with 10 bases separating them. Germline-derived CDR1 and CDR2 are SGHTA and FQGNSA. The CDR3, as DNA: TGTGCCAGCAGCTCGGGACGGACGAACACTGAAGCTTTCTTT. This sequence encodes CASSSGRTNTEAFF. The whole variable domain, filled in from reference TRBV7-2 and TRBJ1-1, reads GAGVSQSPSNKVTEKGKDVELRCDPISGHTALYWYRQSLGQGLEFLIYFQGNSAPDKSGLPSDRFSAERTGGSVSTLTIQRTQQEDSAVYLCASSSGRTNTEAFFGQGTRLTVV.

The rearrangement joins TRBV18 to TRBJ2-1, with 10 bases aligning to TRBD2. The V gene end was trimmed by 8 bases and the J gene end by 6 bases; junction bases not matched to a gene: 4. Germline lookup yields CDR1 KGHSH and CDR2 LQKENI. The CDR3 contains 13 residues. For the CDR3, the DNA is TGTGCCAGCCACGGGACTAGCGTCAATGAGCAGTTCTTC. This gives the protein CASHGTSVNEQFF.

In this sample, this clone turned up once. This sequence joins TRBV3-1 (or the pseudogene TRBV3-2) and TRBJ2-7; 8 bases align to TRBD2. In germline, CDR1 is LGHDT, CDR2 YNNKEL (reference sequence). V gave up 0 bases and J gave up 6 bases; unmatched junction bases: 7. The length of the CDR3 is 15 residues. As DNA, the CDR3 is TGTGCCAGCAGCCAAGAAAGCAGCGGGAGAACCGAGCAGTACTTC. It encodes CASSQESSGRTEQYF.

V gene TRBV28 combines with J gene TRBJ1-3; D gene uncertain. Germline V gene data show CDR1 as MDHEN and CDR2 as SYDVKM. The CDR3 consists of 15 residues. V lost 7 bases and J 0 bases, leaving 13 bases between the germline ends. The CDR3 loop is CASTRDGYSGNTIYF. The CDR3 DNA sequence: TGTGCCAGCACCCGTGACGGATACTCTGGAAACACCATATATTTT.

The rearrangement uses TRBV28 and TRBJ2-7; 12 bases agree with TRBD2. The CDR3 length is 19 residues. V was pared by 1 base and J by 0 bases, with 10 bases of the junction left unmatched. Germline CDR1 is MDHEN and CDR2 is SYDVKM. The CDR3: CASSLYNLAGGPFSYEQYF. The CDR3 DNA reads as TGTGCCAGCAGTTTATATAACCTAGCGGGAGGGCCTTTCTCCTACGAGCAGTACTTC.

The genes are TRBV7-2 and TRBJ1-1; D perhaps matches TRBD1 (6 bases). Germline V gene data show CDR1 as SGHTA and CDR2 as FQGNSA. This CDR3 is 15 amino acids long. Trimming took off 3 bases at V and 3 bases at J, with 14 bases between the two ends. CDR3 DNA: TGTGCCAGCAGCTTGACGGGGGGCTGGGACACTGAAGCTTTCTTT. Translated, it gives CASSLTGGWDTEAFF.

This chain joins TRBV24-1 and TRBJ1-5, with D hard to call. Trimming removed 3 bases at V and 7 bases at J, with 12 bases between. CDR1 is KGHDR, CDR2 SFDVKD, per germline. This CDR3 has 14 amino acids. The CDR3 DNA reads TGTGCCACCAGTGATCGACGATTAGGACAGCCCCAGCATTTT. Encoded protein: CATSDRRLGQPQHF.

J is TRBJ2-3 and V is TRBV6-5; TRBD1 aligns across 9 bases. The CDR3 is made up of 15 amino acids. Germline trimming cut 6 bases from V and 3 bases from J; bases unmatched to any gene: 7. The germline CDR1 and CDR2 sequences are MNHEY and SVGAGI. CDR3 DNA sequence: TGTGCCAGCAGACAGGGGGCAGGGTATACAGATACGCAGTATTTT. Amino acid sequence: CASRQGAGYTDTQYF.

The rearrangement uses TRBV18 and TRBJ2-2, with unresolved D. Trimming removed 0 bases at V and 2 bases at J, with 7 bases between. The germline V gene encodes CDR1 KGHSH and CDR2 LQKENI. The length of the CDR3 is 15 residues. CDR3 nucleotides: TGTGCCAGCTCACCACCGGGCTCAAACACCGGGGAGCTGTTTTTT. Its protein product is CASSPPGSNTGELFF.

The chain carries TRBV4-3 and TRBJ1-1; the D is unclear. Trimming shortened V by 0 bases and J by 8 bases, and 10 bases separated the two germline ends. The CDR3 totals 13 residues. Germline V CDR1 and CDR2: LGHNA, YSLEER. The CDR3 loop is CASSQESHLEAFF. The CDR3 coding sequence is TGCGCCAGCAGCCAAGAGTCTCACCTCGAAGCTTTCTTT.

V gene TRBV6-2 or TRBV6-3 combines with J gene TRBJ2-1, with 7 positions matching TRBD1. From germline, CDR1 is MNHEY and CDR2 SVGEGT. V shed 2 bases and J 6 bases; nucleotides not matched to a gene: 4. The CDR3 extends over 14 amino acids. CDR3 nucleotide sequence: TGTGCCAGCAGTTACCCACAGGGGCCCAATGAGCAGTTCTTC. Its translation is CASSYPQGPNEQFF.

The sample holds a few counts of this clone. The gene calls are TRBV7-9 and TRBJ2-4; 11 nucleotides line up with TRBD2. CDR1 and CDR2 (germline): SEHNR, FQNEAQ (reference sequence). V shed 2 bases and J 4 bases; nucleotides not matched to a gene: 10. The CDR3 is 18 residues long. The CDR3 here is CASSLRPLAGAGKNIQYF. In DNA, the CDR3 is TGTGCCAGCAGCTTAAGGCCACTAGCGGGGGCCGGGAAAAACATTCAGTACTTC.

This clone was observed a single time. The chain joins TRBV12-3 or TRBV12-4 to TRBJ2-1; unclear D gene. Trimming shortened V by 4 bases and J by 12 bases, and 13 bases separated the two germline ends. This CDR3 has 12 amino acids. This CDR3 is CASSSPPLGQFF. In DNA, the CDR3 is TGTGCCAGCAGTTCCCCCCCCCTGGGGCAGTTCTTC.